This T cell receptor beta chain derives from a study of response to subunit inactivated influenza vaccine. General observations from the study: Authors suggested seasonal influenza vaccinations each recruit few new T cells.

The CDR3 is made up of 16 amino acids. Germline V lookup: CDR1 LGHNA, CDR2 YSLEER. V shed 0 bases and J shed 6 bases, with 14 bases lying between them. Concerning this clonotype: The antigen remains undetermined.

MiXCR, run by TCRdb on the RT-PCR reads, gives a single entry per CDR3 protein. The repertoire holds about 240,000 distinct CDR3 sequences, over 9% seen once, with about 7.8% in the top ten. The sequencing used non-naive T cells sorted from PBMCs, collected 14 days before vaccination. The source of this sequence is a man aged 50-60 years who received an inactivated influenza vaccine. The rearrangement joins TRBV4-3 to TRBJ1-4; TRBD1 is a possible D gene (5 bases). The CDR3 coding sequence is TGCGCCAGCAGCCAAGAATTGACCCCGGGACATGAAAAACTGTTTTTT. Translating it yields CASSQELTPGHEKLFF.